This T cell receptor (beta chain) comes out of a study of monozygotic twins with inflammatory bowel disease. Study results and caveats: IBD patients, compared with healthy twins, shared fewer clonotypes with others (especially with disease activity).

TCRdb re-called the 5' RACE reads, yielding one record per CDR3 amino acid sequence without DNA. The sample's table shows approximately 200,000 distinct CDR3 sequences. Germline assignment: CDR1 SGHTA and CDR2 FQGTGA. CDR3 length: 13 residues. Turning to this clonotype: Its antigen is not identified.

V gene TRBV7-3 combines with J gene TRBJ2-1. What was sequenced was blood. This sequence was found in a human donor with ulcerative colitis or Crohn's disease, or a healthy co-twin of an affected twin (not recorded which). The CDR3 reads CASSFGSHNEQFF.